A selection of T cell receptor beta chains follows, all from one sample in a study of blood T cell repertoires in COVID-19. TCRdb keeps only in-frame clones here, not all; method: immunoSEQ multiplex PCR. The table records approximately 440,000 clones, about 90% of them present only once. Sequenced sample: PBMCs or T cells enriched from blood (not recorded which). The source of these receptors is a man aged 18 to 29 who had recovered from COVID-19. Both conserved end residues are part of each CDR3. D genes are given only for firm matches. Rows give clone size only sometimes, using once, few, many, or a class for an expanded clone.

abundance: .
v_gene: TRBV7-9
j_gene: TRBJ1-5
d_gene: TRBD1
CDR3aa: CASSSTGVQPQHF
CDR3nt: TGTGCCAGCAGCTCCACAGGGGTTCAGCCCCAGCATTTT

abundance: .
v_gene: TRBV20-1
j_gene: TRBJ2-3
d_gene: .
CDR3aa: CSARNQDTQYF
CDR3nt: TGCAGTGCTCGAAACCAGGATACGCAGTATTTT

abundance: .
v_gene: TRBV2
j_gene: TRBJ1-6
d_gene: TRBD1
CDR3aa: CASARDGDSSYNSPLHF
CDR3nt: TGTGCCAGCGCCCGAGATGGGGACAGCTCCTATAATTCACCCCTCCACTTT

abundance: .
v_gene: TRBV6-1
j_gene: TRBJ2-7
d_gene: TRBD2
CDR3aa: CASSDIAGSSYEQYF
CDR3nt: TGTGCCAGCAGTGATATAGCGGGGAGCTCCTACGAGCAGTACTTC

abundance: .
v_gene: TRBV11-3
j_gene: TRBJ1-1
d_gene: .
CDR3aa: CASSLGGMNTEAFF
CDR3nt: TGTGCCAGCAGCTTAGGAGGGATGAACACTGAAGCTTTCTTT

abundance: .
v_gene: TRBV4-1
j_gene: TRBJ1-2
d_gene: .
CDR3aa: CASSPEGHYGYTF
CDR3nt: TGCGCCAGCAGCCCGGAGGGTCACTATGGCTACACCTTC

abundance: .
v_gene: TRBV7-3
j_gene: TRBJ2-1
d_gene: .
CDR3aa: CASSLISRRSYNEQFF
CDR3nt: TGTGCCAGCAGCTTAATCTCCAGGCGCTCCTACAATGAGCAGTTCTTC

abundance: .
v_gene: TRBV24-1
j_gene: TRBJ2-1
d_gene: .
CDR3aa: CATSGLGASVQQFF
CDR3nt: TGTGCCACCAGTGGTCTAGGGGCGAGTGTCCAGCAGTTCTTC

abundance: .
v_gene: TRBV9
j_gene: TRBJ2-1
d_gene: .
CDR3aa: CASSATGTPYNEQFF
CDR3nt: TGTGCCAGCAGCGCCACCGGGACTCCTTACAATGAGCAGTTCTTC

abundance: few
v_gene: TRBV9
j_gene: TRBJ2-3
d_gene: TRBD2
CDR3aa: CASSARGRPGLAGGGLDTQYF
CDR3nt: TGTGCCAGCAGCGCTCGAGGGAGGCCGGGACTAGCGGGAGGGGGTTTGGATACGCAGTATTTT

abundance: .
v_gene: TRBV28
j_gene: TRBJ2-6
d_gene: TRBD2
CDR3aa: CASYLSGIVPGANVLTF
CDR3nt: TGTGCCAGCTATCTTAGCGGGATCGTACCTGGGGCCAACGTCCTGACTTTC